One and the same sample provided the 23 T cell receptor beta chains below, sequenced in a study of cytomegalovirus exposure and HLA in healthy donors. The PCR made use of 60 Vbeta and 13 Jbeta primers. TCRdb's table, derived via immunoSEQ multiplex PCR, lists solely in-frame clones and lacks some. The sample yields under 300,000 clones, around 81% seen once. The sample comprised PBMCs. These receptors were obtained from a woman aged 55 to 70 in good health and CMV-seropositive.

The chain recombines TRBV14 with TRBJ2-5; D remains unclear. CDR1 and CDR2 from the germline V gene are SGHDN and FVKESK. The V end lost 1 base, the J end lost 3 bases, and 6 bases lay between the germline ends. The CDR3 is made up of 13 amino acids. In DNA, the CDR3 is TGTGCCAGCAGCCAAGGGCTTAAAGAGACCCAGTACTTC. Encoded protein: CASSQGLKETQYF.

The chain joins TRBV4-1 to TRBJ1-5, with D perhaps TRBD1 (5 bases). Germline CDR1 is MGHRA and CDR2 is YSYEKL. V was clipped by 0 bases and J by 2 bases, with 20 bases between them. The CDR3 length is 19 residues. The CDR3 reads CASSQDLRGEGWGNQPQHF. In nucleotides, the CDR3 is TGCGCCAGCAGCCAAGACCTTCGGGGGGAAGGGTGGGGCAATCAGCCCCAGCATTTT.

DNA of the CDR3: TGTGCCAGCTCTGTCAATGGACCGGGACTAGCGGGAGGTCATACGCAGTATTTT. Translation gives CASSVNGPGLAGGHTQYF. V gene TRBV7-6 combines with J gene TRBJ2-3; 15 bases are a match to TRBD2. V trimming: 8 bases; J trimming: 7 bases; junction bases outside the gene matches: 16. The CDR3 spans 18 residues. CDR1 is SGHVS and CDR2 is FNYEAQ in the germline V gene.

The chain couples TRBV6-1 to TRBJ1-6, with 10 bases identical to TRBD1. Germline assignment: CDR1 MNHNS and CDR2 SASEGT. V shed 0 bases and J 8 bases; nucleotides not matched to a gene: 4. The CDR3 is made up of 16 amino acids. For the CDR3, the DNA is TGTGCCAGCAGTGAAGCCCCCGGGACAGGGGATTCACCCCTCCACTTT. This encodes CASSEAPGTGDSPLHF.

The rearrangement joins TRBV5-6 to TRBJ2-3; maybe TRBD1 (6 bases). CDR1 is SGHDT, CDR2 YYEEEE, per germline. This CDR3 has 14 amino acids. The germline V and J ends were trimmed by 0 bases and 5 bases, with 10 bases remaining between them. CDR3 sequence: CASSLAQGKDTQYF. The CDR3 DNA is TGTGCCAGCAGCTTGGCTCAGGGGAAAGATACGCAGTATTTT. The full variable domain, rest sourced from reference TRBV5-6 and TRBJ2-3, is DAGVTQSPTHLIKTRGQQVTLRCSPKSGHDTVSWYQQALGQGPQFIFQYYEEEERQRGNFPDRFSGHQFPNYSSELNVNALLLGDSALYLCASSLAQGKDTQYFGPGTRLTVL.

J is TRBJ1-3 and V is TRBV12-5, with TRBD1 identical over 7 bases. Germline V gives CDR1 LGHNT, CDR2 FRNRAP. The CDR3 loop spans 18 amino acids. Trimming took 2 bases from V and 2 from J; bases not matched to a gene: 12. CDR3 protein: CASGLISPGQSTGNTIYF. The CDR3 DNA reads as TGTGCTAGTGGTTTGATCTCGCCGGGACAGTCTACTGGAAACACCATATATTTT.

The rearrangement links TRBV5-6 to TRBJ2-3; D is possibly TRBD2 (5 bases). Germline lookup yields CDR1 SGHDT and CDR2 YYEEEE. This CDR3 comprises 15 residues. Trimming removed 3 bases at V and 3 bases at J, with 14 bases between. The CDR3 sequence: CASSSEVQETDTQYF. Here the CDR3 DNA reads TGTGCCAGCAGCTCGGAGGTCCAGGAAACAGATACGCAGTATTTT.

This rearrangement joins TRBV14 to TRBJ2-1, with D tentatively TRBD2 (6 bases). With 4 bases removed from V and 7 bases from J, the gap between germline ends came to 11 bases. The CDR3 totals 13 residues. Germline-derived CDR1 and CDR2 are SGHDN and FVKESK. In DNA form, the CDR3 reads TGTGCCAGCAGCCTCGATCTAGCGAATGAGCAGTTCTTC. Residues: CASSLDLANEQFF.

The chain links TRBV29-1 to TRBJ2-3; no definite D call. The V gene's germline CDR1 is SQVTM and CDR2 ANQGSEA. The V and J ends lost 0 bases and 0 bases respectively, with 7 bases between them. This CDR3 contains 14 residues. Here the CDR3 reads CSVEDPTSTDTQYF. CDR3 sequence (DNA): TGCAGCGTTGAAGATCCGACTAGCACAGATACGCAGTATTTT.

The V and J genes are TRBV5-1 and TRBJ2-1; a weak D match, TRBD1 (5 bases). Trimming removed 2 bases at V and 0 bases at J, with 9 bases between. Germline lookup yields CDR1 SGHRS and CDR2 YFSETQ. The CDR3 sequence is 15 residues long. The CDR3 reads CASSFRTSSYNEQFF. DNA of the CDR3: TGCGCCAGCAGCTTCCGGACAAGCTCCTACAATGAGCAGTTCTTC.

The V call is TRBV28, the J call TRBJ2-3; D is possibly TRBD2 (5 bases). Germline V gene sequence: CDR1 MDHEN, CDR2 SYDVKM. The length of the CDR3 is 15 residues. Trimming cost V 6 bases and J 1 base, with 14 bases left between them. CDR3 in amino acids: CASRLGGRGTDTQYF. CDR3 nucleotide sequence: TGTGCCAGCAGATTGGGTGGGAGAGGCACAGATACGCAGTATTTT.

In its sample, this clone was seen once. The chain links TRBV4-2 to TRBJ2-1, with TRBD1 matching over 7 bases. The V segment lost 0 bases and the J segment 3 bases; nucleotides outside the gene matches: 11. The CDR3 spans 18 residues. Germline assignment: CDR1 LGHNA and CDR2 YNFKEQ. In nucleotides, the CDR3 is TGTGCCAGCAGCCAAGACCCCCTCAGACAGGGTCTCTACAATGAGCAGTTCTTC. Its translation: CASSQDPLRQGLYNEQFF.

The J gene is TRBJ2-7, the V gene TRBV15; D perhaps matches TRBD1 (7 bases). This CDR3 comprises 15 residues. Per the germline V gene, CDR1 is LNHNV and CDR2 is YYDKDF (reference sequence). Trimming cost V 4 bases and J 6 bases, with 19 bases left between them. The CDR3 nucleotides are TGTGCCACCAGCACATCCCGGGGGACAGCCTGCGAGCAGTACTTC. As protein: CATSTSRGTACEQYF.

The J gene is TRBJ2-5, the V gene TRBV6-5, with 8 nucleotides matching TRBD2. CDR1 and CDR2 from the germline V gene are MNHEY and SVGAGI. The CDR3 extends over 15 amino acids. With V trimmed by 2 bases and J by 5 bases, 7 bases remained unmatched. In DNA form, the CDR3 reads TGTGCCAGCAGTTACGCCTTCGCGGGAGGCGAGACCCAGTACTTC. As protein: CASSYAFAGGETQYF.

V is TRBV18 and J is TRBJ2-7, with TRBD2 matching over 14 bases. The germline gives CDR1 KGHSH, CDR2 LQKENI. This CDR3 is 18 amino acids long. After removal of 2 bases from V and 1 base from J, the junction contained 7 bases not matched to a gene. The CDR3 protein is CASSPGGLAGERSYEQYF. The CDR3 DNA reads as TGTGCCAGCTCACCAGGGGGACTAGCGGGAGAACGGTCCTACGAGCAGTACTTC.

V is TRBV6-6 and J is TRBJ2-7, with D possibly being TRBD1 (6 bases). There are 15 residues in the CDR3. Trimming shortened V by 1 base and J by 5 bases, and 15 bases separated the two germline ends. CDR1 MNHNY and CDR2 SVGAGI come from the germline V gene (reference sequence). The CDR3 DNA follows: TGTGCCAGCAGTTACTGGAGCGGCAAGGGGGACGAGCAGTACTTC. Its translation is CASSYWSGKGDEQYF.

The chain carries TRBV5-8 and TRBJ2-2; 7 nucleotides agree with TRBD1. The V gene's germline CDR1 is SGHTS and CDR2 YDEGEE. The CDR3 is 17 residues long. Losses at the gene ends were 1 base for V and 8 bases for J; bases not matched to a gene: 14. CDR3 DNA sequence: TGTGCCAGCAGCTTGTTCACCGGGACAGCGTTAGGGGGGGAGCTGTTTTTT. Amino acid sequence: CASSLFTGTALGGELFF.

In DNA, the CDR3 is TGCAGCGTCCAAGGAGAACGTTACGAGCAGTACTTC. Encoded protein: CSVQGERYEQYF. The chain couples TRBV29-1 to TRBJ2-5; D unresolved. The assigned J gene may be wrong: the sequence end matches TRBJ2-7 better. This CDR3 comprises 12 residues. From germline, CDR1 is SQVTM and CDR2 ANQGSEA.

The rearrangement joins TRBV25-1 to TRBJ2-1, with TRBD2 identical over 7 bases. This CDR3 contains 15 residues. The V segment lost 4 bases and the J segment 7 bases; nucleotides outside the gene matches: 10. Germline-derived CDR1 and CDR2 are MGHDK and SYGVNS. The chain's CDR3 is CASSAGGSTRNEQFF. The CDR3 DNA reads TGTGCCAGCAGTGCGGGCGGGAGTACGAGGAATGAGCAGTTCTTC.

The chain carries TRBV28 and TRBJ1-2; D remains ambiguous. V dropped 2 bases and J dropped 1 base, with 5 bases sitting between them. Germline V lookup: CDR1 MDHEN, CDR2 SYDVKM. CDR3 size: 13 residues. The CDR3 region is CASSLEVNYGYTF. In DNA form, the CDR3 reads TGTGCCAGCAGTTTAGAGGTTAACTATGGCTACACCTTC.

The genes are TRBV7-9 and TRBJ1-2; D remains ambiguous. CDR3 length equals 12 residues. In germline, CDR1 is SEHNR, CDR2 FQNEAQ (reference sequence). V lost 1 base, J lost 7 bases, and 7 bases lay in between. CDR3 amino acids: CASSLDRSGYTF. Here the CDR3 DNA reads TGTGCCAGCAGCTTAGATCGGAGTGGCTACACCTTC.

On this clone: An end of the junction differs from the germline gene, which may be a read error. V is TRBV7-9 and J is TRBJ2-1, with a tentative D call TRBD1 (6 bases). Germline V gives CDR1 SEHNR, CDR2 FQNEAQ (reference sequence). The CDR3 runs to 15 residues. The CDR3 protein is CSSSLVAGQFNEQFF. The DNA for the CDR3 is TGTTCCAGCAGCTTAGTAGCCGGACAGTTCAATGAGCAGTTCTTC. Full variable domain (missing parts from reference TRBV7-9 and TRBJ2-1): DTGVSQNPRHKITKRGQNVTFRCDPISEHNRLYWYRQTLGQGPEFLTYFQNEAQLEKSRLLSDRFSAERPKGSFSTLEIQRTEQGDSAMYLCSSSLVAGQFNEQFFGPGTRLTVL.

V is TRBV18 and J is TRBJ2-7; D uncertain. The CDR3 consists of 13 residues. CDR1 is KGHSH, CDR2 LQKENI, per germline. V lost 5 bases to trimming and J lost 2 bases, with 10 bases between them. This CDR3 is CASSTYDTYEQYF. For the CDR3, the DNA is TGTGCCAGCTCAACCTACGACACCTACGAGCAGTACTTC. The full variable domain, with the rest looked up from reference TRBV18 and TRBJ2-7, is NAGVMQNPRHLVRRRGQEARLRCSPMKGHSHVYWYRQLPEEGLKFMVYLQKENIIDESGMPKERFSAEFPKEGPSILRIQQVVRGDSAAYFCASSTYDTYEQYFGPGTRLTVT.